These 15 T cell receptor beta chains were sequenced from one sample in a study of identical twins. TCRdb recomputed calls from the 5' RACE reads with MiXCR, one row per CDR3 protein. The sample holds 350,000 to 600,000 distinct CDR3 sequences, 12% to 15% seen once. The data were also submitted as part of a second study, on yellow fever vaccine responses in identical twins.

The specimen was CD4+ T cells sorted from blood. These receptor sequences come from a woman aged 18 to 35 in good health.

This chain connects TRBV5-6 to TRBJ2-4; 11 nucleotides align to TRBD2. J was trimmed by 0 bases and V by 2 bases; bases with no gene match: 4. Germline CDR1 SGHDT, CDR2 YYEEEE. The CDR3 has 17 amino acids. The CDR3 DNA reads TGTGCCAGCAGCTTACTAGCGGGGGACCTAGCCAAAAACATTCAGTACTTC. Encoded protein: CASSLLAGDLAKNIQYF.

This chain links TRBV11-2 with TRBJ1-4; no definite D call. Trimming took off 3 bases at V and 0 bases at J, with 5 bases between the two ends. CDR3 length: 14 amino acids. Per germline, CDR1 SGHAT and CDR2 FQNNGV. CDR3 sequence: CASSFVATNEKLFF. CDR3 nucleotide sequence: TGTGCCAGCAGCTTTGTGGCAACTAATGAAAAACTGTTTTTT.

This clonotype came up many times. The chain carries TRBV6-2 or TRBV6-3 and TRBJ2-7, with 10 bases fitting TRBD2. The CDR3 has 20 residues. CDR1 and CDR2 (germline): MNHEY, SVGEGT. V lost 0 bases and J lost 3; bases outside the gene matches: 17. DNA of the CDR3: TGTGCCAGCAGTTACTCGGTCTTGGGGCTAGCGGGAGCGGTCGGCTACGAGCAGTACTTC. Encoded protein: CASSYSVLGLAGAVGYEQYF.

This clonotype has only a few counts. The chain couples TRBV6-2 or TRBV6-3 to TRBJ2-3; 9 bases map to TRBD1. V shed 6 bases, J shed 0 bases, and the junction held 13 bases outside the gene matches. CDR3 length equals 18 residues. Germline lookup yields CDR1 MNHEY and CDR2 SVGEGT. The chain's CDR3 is CASRSGTGRSSSTDTQYF. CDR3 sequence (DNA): TGTGCCAGCAGATCCGGGACAGGGCGATCATCTAGCACAGATACGCAGTATTTT.

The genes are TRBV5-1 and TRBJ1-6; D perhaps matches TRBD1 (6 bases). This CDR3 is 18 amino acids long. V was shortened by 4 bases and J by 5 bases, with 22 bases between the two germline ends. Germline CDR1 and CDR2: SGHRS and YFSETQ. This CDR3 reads CASSPTLTGGSHNSPLHF. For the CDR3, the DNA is TGCGCCAGCAGCCCCACCCTGACAGGTGGATCGCATAATTCACCCCTCCACTTT.

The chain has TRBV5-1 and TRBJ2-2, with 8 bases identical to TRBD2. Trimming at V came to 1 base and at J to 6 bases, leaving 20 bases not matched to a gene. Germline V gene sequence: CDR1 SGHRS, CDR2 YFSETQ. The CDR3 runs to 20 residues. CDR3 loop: CASSLWARATGTRISGELFF. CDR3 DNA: TGCGCCAGCAGCTTGTGGGCTCGGGCTACCGGGACTAGAATCTCCGGGGAGCTGTTTTTT.

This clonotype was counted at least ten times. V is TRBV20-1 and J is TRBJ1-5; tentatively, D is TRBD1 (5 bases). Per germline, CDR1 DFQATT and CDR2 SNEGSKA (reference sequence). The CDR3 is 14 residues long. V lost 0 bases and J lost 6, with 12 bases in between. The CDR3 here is CSARDYQGGQPQHF. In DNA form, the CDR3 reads TGCAGTGCTAGAGATTATCAGGGTGGTCAGCCCCAGCATTTT.

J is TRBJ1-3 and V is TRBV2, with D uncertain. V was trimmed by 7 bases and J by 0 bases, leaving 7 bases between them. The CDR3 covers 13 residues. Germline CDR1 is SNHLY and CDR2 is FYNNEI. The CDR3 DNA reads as TGTGCCAGCAAGAGCGGCTCTGGAAACACCATATATTTT. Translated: CASKSGSGNTIYF.

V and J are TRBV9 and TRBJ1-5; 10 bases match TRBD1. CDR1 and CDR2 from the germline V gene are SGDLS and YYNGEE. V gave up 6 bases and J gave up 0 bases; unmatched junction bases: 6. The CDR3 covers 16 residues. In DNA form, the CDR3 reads TGTGCCAGCATCCTGGACAGGGGGGATAGCAATCAGCCCCAGCATTTT. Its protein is CASILDRGDSNQPQHF.

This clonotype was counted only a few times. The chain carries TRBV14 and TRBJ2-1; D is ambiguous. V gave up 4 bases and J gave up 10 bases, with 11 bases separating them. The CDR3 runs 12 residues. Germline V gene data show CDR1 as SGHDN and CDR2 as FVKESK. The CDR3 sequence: CASSPHDREQFF. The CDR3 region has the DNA TGTGCCAGCAGCCCCCACGATAGGGAGCAGTTCTTC.

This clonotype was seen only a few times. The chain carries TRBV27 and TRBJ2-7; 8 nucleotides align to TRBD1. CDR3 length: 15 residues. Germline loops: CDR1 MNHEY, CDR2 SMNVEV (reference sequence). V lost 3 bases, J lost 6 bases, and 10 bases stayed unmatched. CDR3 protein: CASSLLTAQGGEQYF. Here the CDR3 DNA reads TGTGCCAGCAGTTTGTTGACGGCACAGGGGGGCGAGCAGTACTTC.

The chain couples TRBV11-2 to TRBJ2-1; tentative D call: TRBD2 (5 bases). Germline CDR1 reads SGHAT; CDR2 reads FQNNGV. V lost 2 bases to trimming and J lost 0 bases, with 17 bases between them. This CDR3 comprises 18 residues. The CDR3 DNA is TGTGCCAGCAGCTTACTTGGAGGCGGGTCGAGCTCCTACAATGAGCAGTTCTTC. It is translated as CASSLLGGGSSSYNEQFF.

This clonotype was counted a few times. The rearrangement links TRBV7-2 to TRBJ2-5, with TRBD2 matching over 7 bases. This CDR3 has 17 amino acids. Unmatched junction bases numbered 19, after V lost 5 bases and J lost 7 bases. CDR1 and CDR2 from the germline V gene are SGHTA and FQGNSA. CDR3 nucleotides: TGTGCCAGCAGCCCCCCGGGTTCGCGCGGGGGACCTGGGACCCAGTACTTC. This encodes CASSPPGSRGGPGTQYF.

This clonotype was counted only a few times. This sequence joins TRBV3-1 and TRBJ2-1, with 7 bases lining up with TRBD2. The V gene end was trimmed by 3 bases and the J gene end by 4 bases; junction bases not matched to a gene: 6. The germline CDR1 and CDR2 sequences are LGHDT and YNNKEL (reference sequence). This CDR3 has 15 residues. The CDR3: CASSHRGELYNEQFF. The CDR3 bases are TGTGCCAGCAGCCATCGGGGGGAACTTTACAATGAGCAGTTCTTC.

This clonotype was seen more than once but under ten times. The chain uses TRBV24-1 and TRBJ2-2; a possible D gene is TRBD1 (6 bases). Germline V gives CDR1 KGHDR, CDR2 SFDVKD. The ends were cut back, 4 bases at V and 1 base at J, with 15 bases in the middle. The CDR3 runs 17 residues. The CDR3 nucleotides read TGTGCCACCAGTGAAGCCGACAGGACCGGGAACACCGGGGAGCTGTTTTTT. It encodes CATSEADRTGNTGELFF.